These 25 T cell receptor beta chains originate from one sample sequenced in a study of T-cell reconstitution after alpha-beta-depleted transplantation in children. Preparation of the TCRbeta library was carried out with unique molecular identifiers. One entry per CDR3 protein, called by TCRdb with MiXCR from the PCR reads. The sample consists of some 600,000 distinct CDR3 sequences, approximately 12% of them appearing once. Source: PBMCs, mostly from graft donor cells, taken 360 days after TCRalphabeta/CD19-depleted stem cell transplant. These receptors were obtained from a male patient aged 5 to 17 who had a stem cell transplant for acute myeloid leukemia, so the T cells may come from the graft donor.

CDR3 sequence: CSTRRAGGLAGELFF. The CDR3 region has the DNA TGCAGCACTCGACGGGCGGGGGGGCTCGCCGGGGAGCTGTTTTTT. V gene TRBV20-1 combines with J gene TRBJ2-2; 9 bases match TRBD2. CDR3 length: 15 amino acids. Germline CDR1 and CDR2: DFQATT and SNEGSKA (reference sequence).

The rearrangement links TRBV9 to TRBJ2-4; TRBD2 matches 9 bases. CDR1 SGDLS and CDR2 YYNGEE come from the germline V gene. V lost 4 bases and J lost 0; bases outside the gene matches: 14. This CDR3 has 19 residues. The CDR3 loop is CASSPRASGALGAKNIQYF. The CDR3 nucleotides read TGTGCCAGCAGCCCCCGGGCTAGCGGGGCATTAGGAGCCAAAAACATTCAGTACTTC.

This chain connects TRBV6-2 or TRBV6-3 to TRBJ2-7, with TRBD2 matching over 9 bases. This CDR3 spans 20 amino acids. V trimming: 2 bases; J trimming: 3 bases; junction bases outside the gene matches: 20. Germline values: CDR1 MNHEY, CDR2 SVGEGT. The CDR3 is CASSYGVAGATPRGDYEQYF. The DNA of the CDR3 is TGTGCCAGCAGTTACGGCGTAGCGGGAGCCACCCCAAGAGGGGACTACGAGCAGTACTTC.

The DNA for the CDR3 is TGTGCCAGCAGCTTAGCGCTATCCCCGAGGGGACAGACATACGAGCAGTACTTC. Its translation is CASSLALSPRGQTYEQYF. The chain combines TRBV7-8 with TRBJ2-7; TRBD1 agrees at 7 bases. Germline assignment: CDR1 SGHVS and CDR2 FQNEAQ. The CDR3 has 18 residues. The ends lost 0 bases at V and 4 bases at J; junction bases unmatched: 15.

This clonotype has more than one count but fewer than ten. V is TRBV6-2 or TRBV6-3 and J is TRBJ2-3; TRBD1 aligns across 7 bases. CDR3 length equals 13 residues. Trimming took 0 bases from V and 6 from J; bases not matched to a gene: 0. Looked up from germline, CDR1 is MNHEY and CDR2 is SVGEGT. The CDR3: CASSYSTGDTQYF. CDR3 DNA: TGTGCCAGCAGTTACTCGACAGGGGATACGCAGTATTTT.

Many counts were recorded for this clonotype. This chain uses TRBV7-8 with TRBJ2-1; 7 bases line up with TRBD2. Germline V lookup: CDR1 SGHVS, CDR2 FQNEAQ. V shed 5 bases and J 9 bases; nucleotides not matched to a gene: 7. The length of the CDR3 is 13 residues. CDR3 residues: CASSLRPGGEQFF. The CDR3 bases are TGTGCCAGCAGCCTCCGCCCGGGAGGTGAGCAGTTCTTC.

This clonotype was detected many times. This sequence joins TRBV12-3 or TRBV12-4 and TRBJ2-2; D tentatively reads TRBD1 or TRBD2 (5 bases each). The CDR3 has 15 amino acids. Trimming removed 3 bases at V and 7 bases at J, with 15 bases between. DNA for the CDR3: TGTGCCAGCAGTTTTAGCCCCAGGGAGTTCGGGGAGCTGTTTTTT. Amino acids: CASSFSPREFGELFF.

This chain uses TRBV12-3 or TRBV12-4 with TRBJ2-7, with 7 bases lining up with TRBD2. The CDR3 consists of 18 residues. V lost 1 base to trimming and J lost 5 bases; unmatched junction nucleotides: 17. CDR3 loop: CASSLVGLRTRRNHEQYF. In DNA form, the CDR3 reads TGTGCCAGCAGTTTAGTAGGTTTGCGGACTAGGAGAAACCACGAGCAGTACTTC.

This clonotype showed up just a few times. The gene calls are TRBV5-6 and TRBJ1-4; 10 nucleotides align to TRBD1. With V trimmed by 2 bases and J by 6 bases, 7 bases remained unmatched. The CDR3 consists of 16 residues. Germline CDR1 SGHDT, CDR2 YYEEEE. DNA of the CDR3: TGTGCCAGCAGCTTCACTTCCGGGACAGGGGATGAAAAACTGTTTTTT. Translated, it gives CASSFTSGTGDEKLFF. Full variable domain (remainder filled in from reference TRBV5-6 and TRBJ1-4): DAGVTQSPTHLIKTRGQQVTLRCSPKSGHDTVSWYQQALGQGPQFIFQYYEEEERQRGNFPDRFSGHQFPNYSSELNVNALLLGDSALYLCASSFTSGTGDEKLFFGSGTQLSVL.

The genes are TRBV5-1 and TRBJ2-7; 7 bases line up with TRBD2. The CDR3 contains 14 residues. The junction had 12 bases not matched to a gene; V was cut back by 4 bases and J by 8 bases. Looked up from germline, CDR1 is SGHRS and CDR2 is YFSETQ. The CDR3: CASSPSAGVIQQYF. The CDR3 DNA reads TGCGCCAGCAGCCCCTCCGCGGGAGTAATCCAGCAGTACTTC.

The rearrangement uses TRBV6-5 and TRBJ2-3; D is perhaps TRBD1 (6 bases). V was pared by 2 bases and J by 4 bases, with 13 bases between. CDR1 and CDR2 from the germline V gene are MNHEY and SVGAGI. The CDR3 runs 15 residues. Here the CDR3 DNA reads TGTGCCAGCAGTTACCGGGACATCGTATCAGATACGCAGTATTTT. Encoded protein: CASSYRDIVSDTQYF.

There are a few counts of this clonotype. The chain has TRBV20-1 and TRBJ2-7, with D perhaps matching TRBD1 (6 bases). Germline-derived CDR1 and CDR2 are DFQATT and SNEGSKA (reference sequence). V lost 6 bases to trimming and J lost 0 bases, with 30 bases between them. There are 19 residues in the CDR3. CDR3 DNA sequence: TGCAGTGCCCGCCACGCACGAACAGGGATCGGCCGAAGCTCCTACGAGCAGTACTTC. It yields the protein CSARHARTGIGRSSYEQYF.

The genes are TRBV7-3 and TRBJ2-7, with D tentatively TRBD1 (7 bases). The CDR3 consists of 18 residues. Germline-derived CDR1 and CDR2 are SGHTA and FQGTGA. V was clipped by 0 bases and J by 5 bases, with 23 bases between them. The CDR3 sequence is CASSLTYDGQGGRNEQYF. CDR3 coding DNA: TGTGCCAGCAGCTTAACATACGACGGCCAGGGGGGTCGGAACGAGCAGTACTTC.

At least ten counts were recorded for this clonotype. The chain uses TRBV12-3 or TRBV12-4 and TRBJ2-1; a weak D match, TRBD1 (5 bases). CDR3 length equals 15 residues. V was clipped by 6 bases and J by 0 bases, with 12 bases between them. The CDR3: CASSTQVPSYNEQFF. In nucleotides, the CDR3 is TGTGCCAGCAGCACACAGGTCCCCTCCTACAATGAGCAGTTCTTC.

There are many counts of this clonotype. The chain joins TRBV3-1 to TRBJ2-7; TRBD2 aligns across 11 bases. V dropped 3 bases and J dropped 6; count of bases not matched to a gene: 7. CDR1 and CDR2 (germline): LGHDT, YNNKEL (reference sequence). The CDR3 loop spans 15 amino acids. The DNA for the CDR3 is TGTGCCAGCAGCCATAGACTAGCGGGACGGTTCGAGCAGTACTTC. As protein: CASSHRLAGRFEQYF.

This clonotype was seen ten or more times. DNA for the CDR3: TGCAGCGACGGGGGTTATCGTTCCAATGAGCAGTTCTTC. It encodes CSDGGYRSNEQFF. V gene TRBV29-1 combines with J gene TRBJ2-1; a weak D match, TRBD2 (6 bases). Germline lookup yields CDR1 SQVTM and CDR2 ANQGSEA. The CDR3 spans 13 residues. V shed 7 bases and J shed 6 bases, with 16 bases lying between them.

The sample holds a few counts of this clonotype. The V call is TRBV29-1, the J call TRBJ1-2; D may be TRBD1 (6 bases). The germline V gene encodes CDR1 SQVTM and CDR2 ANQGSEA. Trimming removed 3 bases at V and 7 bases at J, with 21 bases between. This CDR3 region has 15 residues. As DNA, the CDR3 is TGCAGCGTTGAGGACCGCCTACAGGGTCCAGGTGGCTACACCTTC. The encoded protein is CSVEDRLQGPGGYTF.

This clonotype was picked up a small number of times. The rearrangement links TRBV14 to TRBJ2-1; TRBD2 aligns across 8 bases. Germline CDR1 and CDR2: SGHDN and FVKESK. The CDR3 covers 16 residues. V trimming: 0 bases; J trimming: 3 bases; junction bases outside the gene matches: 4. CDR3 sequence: CASSQEAGVFYNEQFF. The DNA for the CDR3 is TGTGCCAGCAGCCAAGAAGCGGGAGTTTTCTACAATGAGCAGTTCTTC. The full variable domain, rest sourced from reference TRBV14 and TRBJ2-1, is EAGVTQFPSHSVIEKGQTVTLRCDPISGHDNLYWYRRVMGKEIKFLLHFVKESKQDESGMPNNRFLAERTGGTYSTLKVQPAELEDSGVYFCASSQEAGVFYNEQFFGPGTRLTVL.

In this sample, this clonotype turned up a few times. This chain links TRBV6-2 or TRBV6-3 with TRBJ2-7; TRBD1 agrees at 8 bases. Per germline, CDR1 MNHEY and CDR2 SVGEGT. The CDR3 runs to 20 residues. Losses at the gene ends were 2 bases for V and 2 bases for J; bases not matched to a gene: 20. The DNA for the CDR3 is TGTGCCAGCAGTTACCCGGGACAGGACAGTGAATTTGCAACCCCCTACGAGCAGTACTTC. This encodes CASSYPGQDSEFATPYEQYF.

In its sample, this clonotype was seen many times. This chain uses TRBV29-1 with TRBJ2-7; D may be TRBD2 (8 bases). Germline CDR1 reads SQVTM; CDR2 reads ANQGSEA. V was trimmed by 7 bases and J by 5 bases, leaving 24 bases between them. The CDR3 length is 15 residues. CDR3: CSAGQPGLEPDEQYF. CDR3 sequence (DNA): TGCAGCGCGGGACAGCCGGGACTAGAGCCTGACGAGCAGTACTTC.

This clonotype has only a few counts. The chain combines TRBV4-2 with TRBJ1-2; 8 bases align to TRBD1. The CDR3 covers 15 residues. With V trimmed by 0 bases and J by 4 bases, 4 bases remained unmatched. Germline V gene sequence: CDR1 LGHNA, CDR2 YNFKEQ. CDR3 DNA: TGTGCCAGCAGCCAAGAGGACAGGGTAGTCTATGGCTACACCTTC. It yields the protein CASSQEDRVVYGYTF.

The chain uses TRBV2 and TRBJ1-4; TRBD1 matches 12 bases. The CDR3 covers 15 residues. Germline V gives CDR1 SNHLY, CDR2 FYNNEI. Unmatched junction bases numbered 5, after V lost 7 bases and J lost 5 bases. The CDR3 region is CASNPGQGANEKLFF. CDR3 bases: TGTGCCAGCAACCCGGGACAGGGGGCAAATGAAAAACTGTTTTTT.

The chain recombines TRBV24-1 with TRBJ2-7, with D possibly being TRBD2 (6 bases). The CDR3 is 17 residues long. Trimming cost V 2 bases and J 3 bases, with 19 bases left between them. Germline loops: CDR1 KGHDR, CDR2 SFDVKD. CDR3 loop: CATSDWAAGRAIYEQYF. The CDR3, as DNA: TGTGCCACCAGTGATTGGGCAGCGGGTAGGGCCATCTACGAGCAGTACTTC.

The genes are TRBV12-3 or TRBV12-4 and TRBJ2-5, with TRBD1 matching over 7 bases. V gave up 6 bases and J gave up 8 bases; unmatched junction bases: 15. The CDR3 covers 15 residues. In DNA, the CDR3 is TGTGCCAGCAGCCCCACGGTCGGGACAGAGTCTACCCAGTACTTC. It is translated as CASSPTVGTESTQYF.

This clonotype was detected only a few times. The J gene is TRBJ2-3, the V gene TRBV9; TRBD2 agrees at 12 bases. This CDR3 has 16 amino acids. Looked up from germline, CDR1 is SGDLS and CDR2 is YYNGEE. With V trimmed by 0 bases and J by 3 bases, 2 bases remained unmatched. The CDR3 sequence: CASSVATSGRTDTQYF. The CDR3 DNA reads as TGTGCCAGCAGCGTAGCTACTAGCGGGAGGACAGATACGCAGTATTTT.